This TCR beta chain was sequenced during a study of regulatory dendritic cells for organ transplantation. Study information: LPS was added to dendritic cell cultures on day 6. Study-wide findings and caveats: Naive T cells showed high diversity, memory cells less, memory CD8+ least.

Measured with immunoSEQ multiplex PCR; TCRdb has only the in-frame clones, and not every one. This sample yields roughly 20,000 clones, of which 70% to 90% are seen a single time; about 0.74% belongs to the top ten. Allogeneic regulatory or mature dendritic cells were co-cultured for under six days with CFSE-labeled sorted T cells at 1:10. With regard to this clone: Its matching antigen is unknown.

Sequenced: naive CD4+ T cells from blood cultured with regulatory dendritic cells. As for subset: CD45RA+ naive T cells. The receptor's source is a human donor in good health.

CDR3 nucleotides: TGTGCCTGGAGTGACAGGGCGAGTCAGCCCCAGCATTTT. It translates to CAWSDRASQPQHF. The chain combines TRBV30 with TRBJ1-5; weak D call: TRBD1 (6 bases). The V gene's germline CDR1 is GTSNPN and CDR2 SVGIG (reference sequence). The V end was cut by 1 base, the J end by 6 bases, with 10 bases between. This CDR3 spans 13 amino acids.